This T cell receptor beta chain was identified during a study of OX40 agonist ivuxolimab in advanced cancers. Generated by immunoSEQ multiplex PCR, the TCRdb table keeps only in-frame clones and is missing some. The sample includes over 90,000 clones, less than 90% of them seen just once. The TCR sequence derives from an adult with an advanced solid tumor such as melanoma, head and neck, liver or kidney cancer. The source material was CD4+ or CD8+ T cells sorted from blood, sampled in a trial of the OX40 agonist ivuxolimab.

In DNA, the CDR3 is TGTGCCAGTTCCCCCAGGGGGGGGGCTACTGGAAACACCATATATTTT. It encodes CASSPRGGATGNTIYF. The gene calls are TRBV19 and TRBJ1-3; 7 positions agree with TRBD1. This CDR3 comprises 16 residues. Germline trimming cut 8 bases from V and 2 bases from J; bases unmatched to any gene: 12. The V gene's germline CDR1 is LNHDA and CDR2 SQIVND (reference sequence).